This is a list of T cell receptor beta chains from one sample in a study of blood T cell repertoires in COVID-19. Assay: immunoSEQ multiplex PCR; the TCRdb copy retains only in-frame clones and omits some. The sample comprises 200,000 to 250,000 clones, over 75% of which are singletons, and more than 10% rests with the top ten. Sequences were obtained from peripheral blood. These receptors were obtained from a human donor in a cohort sampled during active COVID-19. Both conserved end residues are part of each CDR3. The D gene is left open where the match is weak. The size field is filled for only some rows; it gives once, few, many or a size class.

clone_size	cdr3_length	d_call	j_call	v_call	cdr3_aa	cdr3_nt
once	14	-	TRBJ1-4	TRBV7-9	CASSEDRVPEKLFF	TGTGCCAGCAGCGAGGACAGAGTTCCTGAAAAACTGTTTTTT
-	16	-	TRBJ1-1	TRBV5-1	CASSDGGTLRNTEAFF	TGCGCCAGCAGCGACGGGGGGACCTTAAGGAACACTGAAGCTTTCTTT
-	14	-	TRBJ1-1	TRBV7-2	CASSSDRQNTEAFF	TGTGCCAGCAGCTCCGACAGACAGAACACTGAAGCTTTCTTT
-	15	TRBD2	TRBJ2-1	TRBV6-5	CASRDNSGSHNEQFF	TGTGCCAGCAGGGATAATAGCGGGAGCCACAATGAGCAGTTCTTC
-	16	-	TRBJ2-2	TRBV5-1	CASSPGSMAAGGELFF	TGCGCCAGCAGCCCCGGAAGTATGGCGGCCGGCGGGGAGCTGTTTTTT
-	14	-	TRBJ1-2	TRBV16	CASSQSSGKYGYTF	TGTGCCAGCAGCCAATCGTCAGGGAAGTATGGCTACACCTTC
-	13	-	TRBJ1-4	TRBV28	CASKNTINEKLFF	TGTGCCAGCAAGAACACAATTAATGAAAAACTGTTTTTT
-	14	-	TRBJ2-6	TRBV14	CASSQAGRGNVLTF	TGTGCCAGCAGCCAGGCGGGAAGAGGCAACGTCCTGACTTTC
-	14	-	TRBJ1-2	TRBV28	CATASWGLRYGYTF	TGTGCCACCGCGTCGTGGGGACTCCGCTATGGCTACACCTTC
-	13	-	TRBJ2-1	TRBV7-6	CASSLAIGNEQFF	TGTGCCAGCAGCTTAGCGATCGGGAATGAGCAGTTCTTC
-	14	-	TRBJ1-1	TRBV24-1	CATSDLIGGTEAFF	TGTGCCACCAGTGATTTGATCGGGGGCACTGAAGCTTTCTTT
-	16	TRBD1	TRBJ1-2	TRBV2	CASTKDRGGTNYGYTF	TGTGCCAGCACTAAGGACAGGGGAGGGACTAACTATGGCTACACCTTC
-	16	TRBD2	TRBJ2-3	TRBV27	CASSRLAGFQTDTQYF	TGTGCCAGCAGCAGACTAGCGGGATTTCAAACAGATACGCAGTATTTT
-	18	TRBD1	TRBJ1-5	TRBV6-6	CASSRNMGQGEYLWPQHF	TGTGCCAGCAGTCGGAATATGGGACAGGGGGAATATTTATGGCCCCAGCATTTT
-	15	TRBD1	TRBJ2-3	TRBV27	CASSLGTGSTDTQYF	TGTGCCAGCAGTTTAGGGACAGGGTCCACAGATACGCAGTATTTT
few	14	-	TRBJ2-2	TRBV5-6	CASRGGPNTGELFF	TGTGCCAGCAGGGGCGGGCCCAACACCGGGGAGCTGTTTTTT
-	14	-	TRBJ1-2	TRBV28	CASSLSGYGYGYTF	TGTGCCAGCAGTTTATCAGGGTATGGTTATGGCTACACCTTC
-	15	TRBD1	TRBJ2-2	TRBV6-2/TRBV6-3	CASSYRGQGYGELFF	TGTGCCAGCAGTTACCGTGGACAGGGTTACGGGGAGCTGTTTTTT
-	14	TRBD1	TRBJ1-4	TRBV2	CASEGAADNEKLFF	TGTGCCAGCGAGGGGGCGGCGGATAATGAAAAACTGTTTTTT
few	14	-	TRBJ1-1	TRBV5-1	CASSPYQALTEAFF	TGCGCCAGCAGCCCATATCAGGCCCTAACTGAAGCTTTCTTT
-	17	-	TRBJ1-3	TRBV10-3	CAISETSHRSSGNTIYF	TGTGCCATCAGTGAGACCAGTCACAGGAGCTCTGGAAACACCATATATTTT
-	16	TRBD2	TRBJ2-5	TRBV4-2	CASSQGPGLAGETQYF	TGTGCCAGCAGCCAGGGGCCGGGACTAGCGGGAGAGACCCAGTACTTC
once	17	-	TRBJ1-6	TRBV3-1/TRBV3-2	CASSQEFGGPYNSPLHF	TGTGCCAGCAGCCAAGAATTCGGGGGGCCCTATAATTCACCCCTCCACTTT
-	13	TRBD1	TRBJ2-7	TRBV19	CASTRDRPYEQYF	TGTGCCAGTACCCGGGACAGGCCCTACGAGCAGTACTTC
once	16	-	TRBJ2-7	TRBV5-1	CASSLVYSKAAYEQYF	TGCGCCAGCAGCTTGGTATATTCCAAGGCGGCCTACGAGCAGTACTTC